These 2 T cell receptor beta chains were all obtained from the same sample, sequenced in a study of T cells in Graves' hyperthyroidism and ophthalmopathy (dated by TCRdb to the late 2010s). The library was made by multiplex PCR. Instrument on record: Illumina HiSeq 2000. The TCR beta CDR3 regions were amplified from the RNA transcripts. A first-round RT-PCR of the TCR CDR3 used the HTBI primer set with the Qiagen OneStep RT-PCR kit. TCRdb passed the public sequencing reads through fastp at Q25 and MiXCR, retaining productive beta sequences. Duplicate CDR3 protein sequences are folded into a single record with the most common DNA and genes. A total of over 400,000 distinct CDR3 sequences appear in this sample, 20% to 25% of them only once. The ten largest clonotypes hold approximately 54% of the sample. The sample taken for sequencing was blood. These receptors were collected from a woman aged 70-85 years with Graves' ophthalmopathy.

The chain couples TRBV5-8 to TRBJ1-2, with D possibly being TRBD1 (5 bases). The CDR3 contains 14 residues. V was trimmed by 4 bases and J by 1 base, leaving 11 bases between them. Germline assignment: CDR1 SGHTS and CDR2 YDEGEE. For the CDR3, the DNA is TGTGCCAGCAGCCACGGACACCTTAACTATGGCTACACCTTC. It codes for CASSHGHLNYGYTF.

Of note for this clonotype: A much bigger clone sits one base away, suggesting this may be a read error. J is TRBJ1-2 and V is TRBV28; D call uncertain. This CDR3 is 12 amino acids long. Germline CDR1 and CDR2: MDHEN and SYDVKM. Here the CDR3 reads CASSAASYGHTF. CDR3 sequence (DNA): TGTGCCAGCAGCGCAGCTTCCTATGGCCACACCTTC.